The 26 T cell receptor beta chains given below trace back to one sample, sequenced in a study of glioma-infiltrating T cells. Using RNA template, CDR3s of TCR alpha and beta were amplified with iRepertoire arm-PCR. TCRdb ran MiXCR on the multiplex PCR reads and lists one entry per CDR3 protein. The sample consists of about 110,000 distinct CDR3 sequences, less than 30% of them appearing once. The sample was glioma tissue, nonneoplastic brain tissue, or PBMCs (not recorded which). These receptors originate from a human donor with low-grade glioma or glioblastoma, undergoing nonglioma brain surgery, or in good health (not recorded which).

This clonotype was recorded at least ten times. CDR3 coding DNA: TGTGCCAGCAGTTTATGGGGGACTCTGTACAATGAGCAGTTCTTC. This sequence encodes CASSLWGTLYNEQFF. The chain joins TRBV27 to TRBJ2-1, with D possibly being TRBD2 (6 bases). V was clipped by 1 base and J by 4 bases, with 11 bases between them. This CDR3 has 15 amino acids. Germline V lookup: CDR1 MNHEY, CDR2 SMNVEV (reference sequence).

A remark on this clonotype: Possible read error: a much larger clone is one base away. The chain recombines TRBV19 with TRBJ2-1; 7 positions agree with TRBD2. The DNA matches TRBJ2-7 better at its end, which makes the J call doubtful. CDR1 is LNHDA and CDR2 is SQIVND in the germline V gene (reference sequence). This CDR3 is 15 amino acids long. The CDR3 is CASSMGGRTYNEQYF. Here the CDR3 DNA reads TGTGCCAGTAGTATGGGGGGGAGGACCTACAATGAGCAGTACTTC.

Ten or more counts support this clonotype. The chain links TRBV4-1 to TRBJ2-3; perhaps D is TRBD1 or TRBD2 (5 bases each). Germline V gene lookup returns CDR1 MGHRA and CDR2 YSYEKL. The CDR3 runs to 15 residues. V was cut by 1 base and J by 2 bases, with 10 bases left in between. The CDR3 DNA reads TGCGCCAGCAGCCAAGTATCGGGGACCACAGATACGCAGTATTTT. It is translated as CASSQVSGTTDTQYF.

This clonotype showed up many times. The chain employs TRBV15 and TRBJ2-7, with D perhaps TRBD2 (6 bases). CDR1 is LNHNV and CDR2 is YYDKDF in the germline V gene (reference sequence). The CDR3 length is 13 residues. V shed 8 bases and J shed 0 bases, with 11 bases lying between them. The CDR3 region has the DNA TGTGCCACCGCCCTAGCGACCTCCTACGAGCAGTACTTC. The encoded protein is CATALATSYEQYF.

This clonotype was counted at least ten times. The CDR3 reads CASSQEKSGVRSNQPQHF. In nucleotides, the CDR3 is TGCGCCAGCAGCCAAGAAAAGTCGGGGGTCCGCAGCAATCAGCCCCAGCATTTT. The chain employs TRBV4-1 and TRBJ1-5, with a tentative D call TRBD1 (5 bases). Trimming removed 0 bases from V and 1 base from J, with 16 bases in between. The CDR3 contains 18 residues. CDR1 and CDR2 from the germline V gene are MGHRA and YSYEKL.

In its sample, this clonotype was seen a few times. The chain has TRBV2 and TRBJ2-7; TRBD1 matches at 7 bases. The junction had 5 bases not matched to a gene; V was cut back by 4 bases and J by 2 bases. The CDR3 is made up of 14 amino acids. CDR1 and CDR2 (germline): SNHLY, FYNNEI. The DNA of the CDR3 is TGTGCCAGCAGTGCGGCAGGGGGACCCTACGAGCAGTACTTC. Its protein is CASSAAGGPYEQYF.

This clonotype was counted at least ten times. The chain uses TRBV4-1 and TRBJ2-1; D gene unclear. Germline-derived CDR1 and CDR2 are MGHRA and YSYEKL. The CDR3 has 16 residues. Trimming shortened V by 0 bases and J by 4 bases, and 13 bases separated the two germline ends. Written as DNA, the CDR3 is TGCGCCAGCAGCCAAGATGGACGGGTAGAATACAATGAGCAGTTCTTC. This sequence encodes CASSQDGRVEYNEQFF.

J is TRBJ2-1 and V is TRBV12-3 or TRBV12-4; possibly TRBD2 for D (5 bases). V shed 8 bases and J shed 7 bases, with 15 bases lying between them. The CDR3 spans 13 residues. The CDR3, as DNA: TGTGCCAGCCGCGGGCCTGTTCGGAATGAGCAGTTCTTC. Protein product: CASRGPVRNEQFF.

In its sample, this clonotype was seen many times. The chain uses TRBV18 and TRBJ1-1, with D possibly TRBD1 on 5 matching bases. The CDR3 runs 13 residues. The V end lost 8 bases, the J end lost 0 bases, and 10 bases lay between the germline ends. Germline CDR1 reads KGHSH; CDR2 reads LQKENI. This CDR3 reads CASADRLNTEAFF. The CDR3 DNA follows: TGTGCCAGCGCTGACAGATTGAACACTGAAGCTTTCTTT.

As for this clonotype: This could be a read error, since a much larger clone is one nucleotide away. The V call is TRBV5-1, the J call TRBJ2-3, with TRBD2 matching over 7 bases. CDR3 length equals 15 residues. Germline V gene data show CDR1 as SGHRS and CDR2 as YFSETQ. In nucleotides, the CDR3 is TGCGCCAGCAGCCCCGCGGGGGTGAGCACAGATACGCGGTATTTT. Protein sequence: CASSPAGVSTDTRYF.

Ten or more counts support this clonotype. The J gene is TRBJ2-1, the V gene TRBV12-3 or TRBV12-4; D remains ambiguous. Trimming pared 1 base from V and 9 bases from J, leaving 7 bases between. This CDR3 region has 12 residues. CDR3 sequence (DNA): TGTGCCAGCAGTTTAGGGGTCTTTGAGCAGTTCTTC. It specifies CASSLGVFEQFF.

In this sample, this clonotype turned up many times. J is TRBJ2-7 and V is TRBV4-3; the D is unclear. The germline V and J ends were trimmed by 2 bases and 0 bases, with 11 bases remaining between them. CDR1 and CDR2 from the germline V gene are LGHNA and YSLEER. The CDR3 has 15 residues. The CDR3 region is CASSQWRGPSYEQYF. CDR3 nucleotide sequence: TGCGCCAGCAGCCAATGGAGAGGTCCCTCCTACGAGCAGTACTTC.

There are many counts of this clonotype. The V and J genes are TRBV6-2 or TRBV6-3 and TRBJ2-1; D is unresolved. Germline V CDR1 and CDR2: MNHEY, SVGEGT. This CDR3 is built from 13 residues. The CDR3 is CSSALCQFNEQFF. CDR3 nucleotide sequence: TGTTCTAGTGCATTGTGCCAGTTTAATGAGCAGTTCTTC.

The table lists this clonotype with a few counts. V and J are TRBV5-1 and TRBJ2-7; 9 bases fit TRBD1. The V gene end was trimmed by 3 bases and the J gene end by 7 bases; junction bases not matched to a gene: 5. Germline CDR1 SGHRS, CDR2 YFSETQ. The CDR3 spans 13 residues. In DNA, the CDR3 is TGCGCCAGCAGCTCCGGACAGGGGTGGGAGCAGTACTTC. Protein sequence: CASSSGQGWEQYF.

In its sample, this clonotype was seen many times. DNA for the CDR3: TGCAGTGCGGAGGGGACGGATAATCAGCCCCAGCATTTT. It encodes CSAEGTDNQPQHF. The rearrangement links TRBV20-1 to TRBJ1-5; D is possibly TRBD1 (5 bases). CDR1 is DFQATT and CDR2 is SNEGSKA in the germline V gene (reference sequence). This CDR3 is 13 amino acids long. V was trimmed by 6 bases and J by 4 bases, leaving 13 bases between them.

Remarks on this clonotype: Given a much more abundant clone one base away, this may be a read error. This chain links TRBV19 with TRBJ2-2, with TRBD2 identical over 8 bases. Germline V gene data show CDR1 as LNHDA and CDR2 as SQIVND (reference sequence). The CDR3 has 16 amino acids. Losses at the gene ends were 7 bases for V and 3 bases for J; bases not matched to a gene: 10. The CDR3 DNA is TGTGCCAGTAATATCGGGAGGGCGGGAGACACCGGGGAGCTGTTTTTT. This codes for CASNIGRAGDTGELFF.

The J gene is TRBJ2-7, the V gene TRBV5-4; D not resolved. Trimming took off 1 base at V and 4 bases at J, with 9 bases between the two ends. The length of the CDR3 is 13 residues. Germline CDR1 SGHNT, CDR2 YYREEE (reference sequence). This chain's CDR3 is CASSLYSRYEQYF. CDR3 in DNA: TGTGCCAGCAGCTTGTACAGCCGATACGAGCAGTACTTC.

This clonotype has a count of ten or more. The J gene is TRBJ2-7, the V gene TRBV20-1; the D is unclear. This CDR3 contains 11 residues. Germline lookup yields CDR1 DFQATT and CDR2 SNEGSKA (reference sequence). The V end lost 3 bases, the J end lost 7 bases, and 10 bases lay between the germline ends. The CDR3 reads CSASDFWEQYF. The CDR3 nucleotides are TGCAGTGCTAGTGACTTTTGGGAGCAGTACTTC.

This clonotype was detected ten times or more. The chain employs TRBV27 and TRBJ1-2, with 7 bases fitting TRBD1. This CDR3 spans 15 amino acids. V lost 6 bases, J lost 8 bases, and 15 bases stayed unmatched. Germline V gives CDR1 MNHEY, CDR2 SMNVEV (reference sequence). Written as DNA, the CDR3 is TGTGCCAGCAGGGCCGGGGAGGGGGCGAGGAGAGGCTACACCTTC. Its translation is CASRAGEGARRGYTF.

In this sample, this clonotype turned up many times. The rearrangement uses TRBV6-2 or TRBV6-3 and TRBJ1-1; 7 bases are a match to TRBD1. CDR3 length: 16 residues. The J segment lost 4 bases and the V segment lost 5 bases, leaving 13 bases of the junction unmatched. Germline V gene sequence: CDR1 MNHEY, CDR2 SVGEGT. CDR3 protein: CASSPYSQGTGTEAFF. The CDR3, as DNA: TGTGCCAGCAGTCCCTACTCACAGGGGACGGGCACTGAAGCTTTCTTT.

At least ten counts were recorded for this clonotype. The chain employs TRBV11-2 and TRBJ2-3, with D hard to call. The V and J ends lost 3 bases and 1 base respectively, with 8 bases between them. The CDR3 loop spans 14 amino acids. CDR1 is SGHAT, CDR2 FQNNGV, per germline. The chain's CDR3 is CASSFSTGTDTQYF. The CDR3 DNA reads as TGTGCCAGCAGCTTTTCGACGGGCACAGATACGCAGTATTTT.

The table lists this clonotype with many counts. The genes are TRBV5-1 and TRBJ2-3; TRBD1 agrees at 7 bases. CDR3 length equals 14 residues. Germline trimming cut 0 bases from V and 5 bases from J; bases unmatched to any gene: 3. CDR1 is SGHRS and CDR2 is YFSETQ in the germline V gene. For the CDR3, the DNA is TGCGCCAGCAGCTTGGAGGGGGCTGGAGATACGCAGTATTTT. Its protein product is CASSLEGAGDTQYF.

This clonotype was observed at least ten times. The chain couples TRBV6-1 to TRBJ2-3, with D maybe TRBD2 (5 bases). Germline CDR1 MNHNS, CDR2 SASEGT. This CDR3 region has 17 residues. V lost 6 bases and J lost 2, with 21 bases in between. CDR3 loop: CASRSPSFLSTTDTQYF. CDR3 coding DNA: TGTGCCAGCAGAAGCCCTAGCTTCCTCTCTACCACAGATACGCAGTATTTT.

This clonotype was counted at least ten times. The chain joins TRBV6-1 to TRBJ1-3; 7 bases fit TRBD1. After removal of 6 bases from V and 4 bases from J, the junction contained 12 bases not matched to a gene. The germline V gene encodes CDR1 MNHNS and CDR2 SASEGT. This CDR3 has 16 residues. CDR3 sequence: CASRISGQAGGNTIYF. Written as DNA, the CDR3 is TGTGCCAGCAGGATTTCCGGACAGGCTGGCGGAAACACCATATATTTT.

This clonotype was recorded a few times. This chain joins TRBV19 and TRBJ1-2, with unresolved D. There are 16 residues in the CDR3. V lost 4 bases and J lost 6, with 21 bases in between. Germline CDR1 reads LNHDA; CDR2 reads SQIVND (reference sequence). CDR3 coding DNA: TGTGCCAGTAGTAGGGCGGCAGGAGTTCTTCCCGATGGCTACACCTTC. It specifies CASSRAAGVLPDGYTF.

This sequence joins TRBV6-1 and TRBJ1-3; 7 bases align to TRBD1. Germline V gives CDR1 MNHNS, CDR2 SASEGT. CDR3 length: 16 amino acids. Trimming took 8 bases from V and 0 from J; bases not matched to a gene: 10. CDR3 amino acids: CASGPEDRLSGNTIYF. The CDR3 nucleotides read TGTGCCAGCGGTCCCGAGGACAGGCTCTCTGGAAACACCATATATTTT.